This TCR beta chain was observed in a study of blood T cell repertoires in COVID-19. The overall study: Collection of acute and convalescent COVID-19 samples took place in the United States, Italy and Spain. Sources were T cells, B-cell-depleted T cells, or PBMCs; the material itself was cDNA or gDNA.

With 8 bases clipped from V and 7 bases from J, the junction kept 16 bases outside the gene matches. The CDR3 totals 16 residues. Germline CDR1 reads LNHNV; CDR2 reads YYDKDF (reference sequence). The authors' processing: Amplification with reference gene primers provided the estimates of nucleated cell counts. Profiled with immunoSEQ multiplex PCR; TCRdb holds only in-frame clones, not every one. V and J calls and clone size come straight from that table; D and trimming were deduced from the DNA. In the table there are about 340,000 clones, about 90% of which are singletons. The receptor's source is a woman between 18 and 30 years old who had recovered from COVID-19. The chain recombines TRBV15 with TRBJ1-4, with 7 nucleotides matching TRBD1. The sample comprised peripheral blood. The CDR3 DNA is TGTGCCACCGGCTGGACAGGAGGTCTTGGAAGTGAAAAACTGTTTTTT. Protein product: CATGWTGGLGSEKLFF.